The text below deals with one T cell receptor beta chain. Researchers ran the PCR with 60 Vbeta and 13 Jbeta primers. The protocol was immunoSEQ multiplex PCR, while the TCRdb copy is restricted to in-frame clones and leaves out a portion. This table has approximately 100,000 clones, roughly 76% appearing once. The record originates from a study of cytomegalovirus exposure and HLA in healthy donors. The sequence came from a middle-aged woman in good health and CMV-seropositive. Sequencing was done on a sample of PBMCs.

Here the CDR3 reads CASSPGNRLPYEQYF. The CDR3 DNA is TGTGCCAGCTCACCGGGCAATCGATTACCCTACGAGCAGTACTTC. The V gene is TRBV18, the J gene TRBJ2-7; no clear D. CDR3 length equals 15 residues. Germline assignment: CDR1 KGHSH and CDR2 LQKENI. Trimming stripped 3 bases from V and 2 bases from J, with 14 bases between. The whole variable domain, remainder taken from reference TRBV18 and TRBJ2-7, is NAGVMQNPRHLVRRRGQEARLRCSPMKGHSHVYWYRQLPEEGLKFMVYLQKENIIDESGMPKERFSAEFPKEGPSILRIQQVVRGDSAAYFCASSPGNRLPYEQYFGPGTRLTVT.